Presented here are 7 T cell receptor beta chains from one specimen sequenced in a study of TIL therapy for anti-PD-1-resistant metastatic lung cancer. The immunoSEQ assay was v3. TCRdb keeps only in-frame clones here, not all; method: immunoSEQ multiplex PCR. The profile covers 54,000 or so clones, with roughly 91% appearing a single time and 2% to 3% taken by the ten largest. Time point given: pre-treatment sample, taken before nivolumab and TIL therapy. Sequenced material: blood, taken at baseline. The origin of the receptors is a person aged 25 to 80 with non-small cell lung cancer.

This clone was recorded a few times. The gene calls are TRBV27 and TRBJ2-7; the D gene is possibly TRBD2 (6 bases). CDR3 length: 14 residues. The germline V gene encodes CDR1 MNHEY and CDR2 SMNVEV (reference sequence). V gave up 11 bases and J gave up 6 bases, with 23 bases separating them. This CDR3 reads CAGVLGLRSTEQYF. The CDR3, as DNA: TGTGCCGGGGTCCTGGGACTCCGTTCCACCGAGCAGTACTTC.

This clone came up a few times. This rearrangement joins TRBV3-1 (or the pseudogene TRBV3-2) to TRBJ2-1; 8 bases are a match to TRBD2. Germline CDR1 reads LGHDT; CDR2 reads YNNKEL (reference sequence). Trimming cost V 1 base and J 7 bases; bases outside gene matches: 3. This CDR3 region has 14 residues. CDR3 coding DNA: TGTGCCAGCAGCCAAGTAGCGGGAATTAATGAGCAGTTCTTC. Amino acid sequence: CASSQVAGINEQFF.

V is TRBV28 and J is TRBJ2-7; D is possibly TRBD1 or TRBD2 (5 bases each). In germline, CDR1 is MDHEN, CDR2 SYDVKM. Deletions cut 5 bases from V and 4 bases from J, with 12 bases between. CDR3 length: 13 amino acids. Here the CDR3 DNA reads TGTGCCAGCAGTAAGGGGTGGGAGTACGAGCAGTACTTC. Amino acids: CASSKGWEYEQYF.

The V and J genes are TRBV7-7 and TRBJ2-5; TRBD2 agrees at 8 bases. Germline lookup yields CDR1 SSHAT and CDR2 FNYEAQ (reference sequence). The CDR3 runs to 16 residues. J lost 4 bases, V lost 1 base, and 8 bases had no gene match. The DNA for the CDR3 is TGTGCCAGCAGCTTAGGTGGCGGGAGGAGTGGAGAGACCCAGTACTTC. Protein product: CASSLGGGRSGETQYF.

This chain connects TRBV6-1 to TRBJ1-5, with 7 bases aligning to TRBD1. CDR1 and CDR2 (germline): MNHNS, SASEGT. The CDR3 loop spans 14 amino acids. J gave up 7 bases and V 2 bases, and 5 bases lay outside the gene matches. The CDR3 is CASSEQGEGQPQHF. CDR3 bases: TGTGCCAGCAGTGAACAGGGGGAAGGGCAGCCCCAGCATTTT.

The chain links TRBV9 to TRBJ2-5; tentatively, D is TRBD2 (6 bases). This CDR3 is built from 14 residues. V was cut by 7 bases and J by 8 bases, with 21 bases left in between. The germline V gene has CDR1 SGDLS and CDR2 YYNGEE. CDR3 sequence: CASGSGTGFDTQYF. DNA for the CDR3: TGTGCCAGCGGCTCCGGGACTGGTTTCGATACCCAGTACTTC.

This chain joins TRBV11-2 and TRBJ2-6; D tentatively fits TRBD1 or TRBD2 (5 bases each). Deletions cut 0 bases from V and 0 bases from J, with 15 bases between. This CDR3 has 19 amino acids. The germline CDR1 and CDR2 sequences are SGHAT and FQNNGV. Written as DNA, the CDR3 is TGTGCCAGCAGCTTAGATTTGGGACGCCCGAGCTCTGGGGCCAACGTCCTGACTTTC. Protein product: CASSLDLGRPSSGANVLTF.